The sequence of this TCR beta chain was determined in a study of blood T cell repertoires in COVID-19. In the study overall: The United States, Italy and Spain were the sources of the acute and convalescent COVID-19 samples. PBMCs, B-cell-depleted T cells, or T cells provided the cDNA or gDNA that made up the material.

The authors' processing: For nucleated cells, counts were estimated from reference gene primer amplification. This table comes from immunoSEQ multiplex PCR, and its TCRdb copy is limited to in-frame clones, with some not included. The D gene and trimming were derived from the DNA, and the V and J assignments and clone size from that table. This sample has roughly 68,000 clones; roughly 80% occur once, and the top ten carry approximately 3.8%. Each participant's cohort was designated according to participant-reported clinical history. This clone has only one observation. Looked up from germline, CDR1 is SGHVS and CDR2 is FQNEAQ. With 1 base clipped from V and 7 bases from J, the junction kept 9 bases outside the gene matches. This CDR3 has 16 residues.

Sequencing input: PBMCs or T cells enriched from blood (not recorded which). This TCR derives from a woman between 40 and 55 years old with acute COVID-19. The gene calls are TRBV7-8 and TRBJ1-2; 10 nucleotides match TRBD1. CDR3 bases: TGTGCCAGCAGCTTAGATTCCGGACAGGGGGTCCGTGGCTACACCTTC. Translated: CASSLDSGQGVRGYTF.